One and the same sample provided the 23 T cell receptor beta chains below, sequenced in a study of T cells after yellow fever vaccination. TCRdb re-derived calls from the 5' RACE reads in MiXCR, one entry per CDR3 protein. The sample records approximately 160,000 distinct CDR3 sequences, around 8.5% being singletons. Material: CD8+ T cells sorted from PBMCs, obtained 45 days after the yellow fever booster vaccination. The source is a young man who received the YFV17D yellow fever vaccine.

The chain's CDR3 is CATSDLTRDNEQFF. The CDR3 DNA sequence: TGTGCCACCAGTGATTTAACCAGGGACAATGAGCAGTTCTTC. The chain carries TRBV24-1 and TRBJ2-1, with a weak D call TRBD1 (5 bases). This CDR3 has 14 residues. The germline CDR1 and CDR2 sequences are KGHDR and SFDVKD. The germline V and J ends were trimmed by 1 base and 5 bases, with 8 bases remaining between them.

This clonotype was recorded a few times. The gene calls are TRBV20-1 and TRBJ2-7; 10 bases are shared with TRBD1. Germline lookup yields CDR1 DFQATT and CDR2 SNEGSKA (reference sequence). The CDR3 spans 14 residues. J lost 1 base, V lost 6 bases, and 6 bases had no gene match. CDR3 protein: CSALDRGQSYEQYF. The CDR3 nucleotides read TGCAGTGCGCTAGACAGGGGGCAATCCTACGAGCAGTACTTC.

This clonotype was seen a handful of times. The J gene is TRBJ2-2, the V gene TRBV27, with 8 bases lining up with TRBD1. The CDR3 covers 16 residues. CDR1 is MNHEY, CDR2 SMNVEV, per germline (reference sequence). V shed 3 bases, J shed 6 bases, and the junction held 9 bases outside the gene matches. The CDR3 DNA sequence: TGTGCCAGCAGTTTGAGGCCGGGACAGGCACCCGGGGAGCTGTTTTTT. It specifies CASSLRPGQAPGELFF.

Only a few counts were recorded for this clonotype. This chain joins TRBV4-2 and TRBJ2-3; 10 bases agree with TRBD2. Trimming removed 0 bases from V and 4 bases from J; junction bases left unmatched: 13. Germline V gene lookup returns CDR1 LGHNA and CDR2 YNFKEQ. The CDR3 runs 19 residues. CDR3 protein: CASSQETAWLAGVADTQYF. The CDR3 DNA sequence: TGTGCCAGCAGCCAAGAGACGGCTTGGCTAGCGGGGGTTGCAGATACGCAGTATTTT.

This clonotype was observed a few times. V usage is TRBV24-1 and J usage is TRBJ2-3, with 11 bases fitting TRBD1. The V segment lost 9 bases and the J segment 4 bases; nucleotides outside the gene matches: 2. CDR3 length: 13 amino acids. CDR1 is KGHDR, CDR2 SFDVKD, per germline. DNA for the CDR3: TGTGCCACCGAGGGACAGGGGGCAGATACGCAGTATTTT. Translating gives CATEGQGADTQYF.

This clonotype was picked up many times. The V and J genes are TRBV7-9 and TRBJ1-1; D may be TRBD1 (5 bases). Germline V lookup: CDR1 SEHNR, CDR2 FQNEAQ (reference sequence). The CDR3 contains 13 residues. Trimming stripped 5 bases from V and 1 base from J, with 8 bases between. The CDR3 DNA reads TGTGCCAGCAGCACAACAGGGAACACTGAAGCTTTCTTT. It translates to CASSTTGNTEAFF.

The CDR3 DNA reads as TGTGCCAGCAGTTACGGGCCGAGCTCCTACAATGAGCAGTTCTTC. It yields the protein CASSYGPSSYNEQFF. This chain uses TRBV6-5 with TRBJ2-1, with D uncertain. CDR3 length: 15 amino acids. Trimming took 2 bases from V and 0 from J, leaving 8 bases between them. Germline loops: CDR1 MNHEY, CDR2 SVGAGI.

This chain connects TRBV7-9 to TRBJ2-1; 11 nucleotides match TRBD2. Germline CDR1 SEHNR, CDR2 FQNEAQ (reference sequence). With 5 bases clipped from V and 2 bases from J, the junction kept 8 bases outside the gene matches. CDR3 length: 17 amino acids. The CDR3 nucleotides are TGTGCCAGCAGCCCCGCCCTTAGCGGGGGGGCCTACAATGAGCAGTTCTTC. It translates to CASSPALSGGAYNEQFF.

The V call is TRBV29-1, the J call TRBJ1-2; D perhaps matches TRBD1 (6 bases). V was cut by 2 bases and J by 8 bases, with 9 bases left in between. Germline CDR1 SQVTM, CDR2 ANQGSEA. CDR3 length equals 11 residues. The CDR3 spells CSVEWGQGYTF. CDR3 sequence (DNA): TGCAGCGTTGAATGGGGGCAGGGCTACACCTTC.

This clonotype showed up just a few times. At one of its ends the junction is not consistent with the germline gene, which may arise from a read error. The chain carries TRBV7-9 and TRBJ1-2; weak D call: TRBD1 (5 bases). Germline CDR1 SEHNR, CDR2 FQNEAQ (reference sequence). The CDR3 length is 17 residues. The CDR3 DNA reads TGTGCCAGCAGCCTAGCGACCGGGCTACTGAGGGGCTATGGCTACACCTTC. Its protein product is CASSLATGLLRGYGYTF.

The chain carries TRBV4-3 and TRBJ2-3, with D hard to call. The CDR3 is made up of 15 amino acids. From germline, CDR1 is LGHNA and CDR2 YSLEER. V was cut by 0 bases and J by 2 bases, with 9 bases left in between. CDR3 bases: TGCGCCAGCAGCCAAGATGACCCAGCCACAGATACGCAGTATTTT. Its translation is CASSQDDPATDTQYF.

V is TRBV4-1 and J is TRBJ2-1; 11 nucleotides line up with TRBD2. Per germline, CDR1 MGHRA and CDR2 YSYEKL. The CDR3 contains 16 residues. V lost 3 bases and J lost 4; bases outside the gene matches: 5. The CDR3 loop is CASSHGGLAEYNEQFF. In DNA form, the CDR3 reads TGCGCCAGCAGCCACGGGGGACTAGCGGAATACAATGAGCAGTTCTTC.

The J gene is TRBJ1-5, the V gene TRBV20-1; D is possibly TRBD1 (5 bases). Trimming took off 7 bases at V and 6 bases at J, with 13 bases between the two ends. Germline V gene data show CDR1 as DFQATT and CDR2 as SNEGSKA (reference sequence). The CDR3 is made up of 12 amino acids. For the CDR3, the DNA is TGCAGTGGGCAGGGTTTTGGTCAGCCCCAGCATTTT. This sequence encodes CSGQGFGQPQHF.

This sequence joins TRBV6-1 and TRBJ1-2; no clear D. Trimming cost V 2 bases and J 0 bases, with 10 bases left between them. Germline V lookup: CDR1 MNHNS, CDR2 SASEGT. This CDR3 is built from 15 residues. The CDR3 here is CASSEYDAPNYGYTF. The CDR3 DNA reads as TGTGCCAGCAGTGAATATGATGCTCCTAACTATGGCTACACCTTC.

The rearrangement joins TRBV20-1 to TRBJ2-7; 10 bases agree with TRBD1. J was trimmed by 3 bases and V by 6 bases; bases with no gene match: 5. CDR1 DFQATT and CDR2 SNEGSKA come from the germline V gene (reference sequence). The CDR3 consists of 13 residues. CDR3 sequence: CSAEGQGFYEQYV. The CDR3 DNA reads TGCAGTGCAGAGGGACAGGGGTTCTACGAGCAGTACGTC.

This clonotype was seen only a few times. The V call is TRBV5-4, the J call TRBJ2-3; 10 nucleotides match TRBD2. Germline V lookup: CDR1 SGHNT, CDR2 YYREEE (reference sequence). This CDR3 contains 15 residues. V lost 10 bases and J lost 4; bases outside the gene matches: 12. The CDR3 region is CAGRPASGGADTQYF. CDR3 coding DNA: TGTGCCGGTAGGCCGGCTAGCGGGGGTGCAGATACGCAGTATTTT.

The J gene is TRBJ2-5, the V gene TRBV6-6; 8 nucleotides agree with TRBD2. This CDR3 is 15 amino acids long. Germline V lookup: CDR1 MNHNY, CDR2 SVGAGI (reference sequence). Unmatched junction bases numbered 6, after V lost 4 bases and J lost 2 bases. The CDR3 region is CASSWGLGWQETQYF. CDR3 in DNA: TGTGCCAGCAGTTGGGGACTAGGATGGCAAGAGACCCAGTACTTC.

The sample holds a few counts of this clonotype. The chain links TRBV4-1 to TRBJ2-5, with 8 bases matching TRBD2. V shed 0 bases and J 1 base; nucleotides not matched to a gene: 7. CDR1 is MGHRA and CDR2 is YSYEKL in the germline V gene. This CDR3 spans 17 amino acids. This chain's CDR3 is CASSQELALAGQETQYF. As DNA, the CDR3 is TGCGCCAGCAGCCAAGAACTGGCCCTAGCGGGCCAAGAGACCCAGTACTTC.

V gene TRBV6-5 combines with J gene TRBJ2-5; D perhaps matches TRBD2 (6 bases). Germline values: CDR1 MNHEY, CDR2 SVGAGI. CDR3 length equals 14 residues. Trimming took off 0 bases at V and 3 bases at J, with 8 bases between the two ends. The CDR3 region has the DNA TGTGCCAGCAGTTACTCGTCGGGGGAAGAGACCCAGTACTTC. It specifies CASSYSSGEETQYF.

This clonotype was seen a handful of times. CDR3: CASNTGAQETQYF. The CDR3 bases are TGTGCCAGCAACACAGGGGCGCAAGAGACCCAGTACTTC. The chain employs TRBV7-9 and TRBJ2-5; 7 nucleotides match TRBD1. V lost 7 bases and J lost 2; bases outside the gene matches: 4. CDR3 length: 13 residues. Germline V gives CDR1 SEHNR, CDR2 FQNEAQ (reference sequence).

This clonotype has a handful of counts. The V and J genes are TRBV15 and TRBJ1-2, with D perhaps TRBD1 (5 bases). CDR3 size: 15 residues. V lost 0 bases and J 7 bases, leaving 15 bases between the germline ends. CDR1 and CDR2 (germline): LNHNV, YYDKDF (reference sequence). As DNA, the CDR3 is TGTGCCACCAGCAGAGATCGGGAGGGGTACCGTGGCTACACCTTC. Its translation is CATSRDREGYRGYTF.

The chain employs TRBV5-4 and TRBJ2-2; 14 bases line up with TRBD2. CDR3 length: 17 amino acids. V shed 6 bases, J shed 1 base, and the junction held 5 bases outside the gene matches. Germline V gene lookup returns CDR1 SGHNT and CDR2 YYREEE (reference sequence). The CDR3 spells CASIGGTSGGNTGELFF. The CDR3 DNA is TGTGCCAGCATCGGCGGGACTAGCGGGGGGAACACCGGGGAGCTGTTTTTT.

V and J are TRBV9 and TRBJ2-1; unclear D gene. V lost 0 bases and J lost 5, with 3 bases in between. The germline gives CDR1 SGDLS, CDR2 YYNGEE. The CDR3 spans 12 residues. CDR3 DNA sequence: TGTGCCAGCAGCGTAGTAAACAATGAGCAGTTCTTC. The encoded protein is CASSVVNNEQFF.